Below, 22 T cell receptor beta chains from the same sample are listed, as sequenced in a study of immune cell composition in non-small cell lung cancer. Method: immunoSEQ multiplex PCR; TCRdb's copy keeps in-frame clones and lacks some. The sample carries 13,000 or so clones, about 70% recorded once. Sequencing used lung tumor tissue. These receptors came from a human donor with non-small cell lung cancer.

The rearrangement links TRBV27 to TRBJ1-5, with 8 bases fitting TRBD1. The V gene end was trimmed by 2 bases and the J gene end by 3 bases; junction bases not matched to a gene: 6. The CDR3 is 16 amino acids. Germline V gene lookup returns CDR1 MNHEY and CDR2 SMNVEV (reference sequence). The CDR3 is CASSLEGTGANQPQHF. The CDR3 bases are TGTGCCAGCAGTTTAGAGGGGACAGGCGCCAATCAGCCCCAGCATTTT.

The chain has TRBV19 and TRBJ1-2; TRBD1 might be the D (6 bases). The CDR3 is made up of 14 amino acids. V was shortened by 3 bases and J by 0 bases, with 8 bases between the two germline ends. Germline CDR1 LNHDA, CDR2 SQIVND (reference sequence). CDR3 loop: CASSIWTANYGYTF. The CDR3 DNA reads TGTGCCAGTAGTATCTGGACAGCTAACTATGGCTACACCTTC.

The rearrangement joins TRBV28 to TRBJ2-1, with D tentatively TRBD1 (5 bases). The V and J ends lost 3 bases and 13 bases respectively, with 13 bases between them. The CDR3 contains 12 residues. In germline, CDR1 is MDHEN, CDR2 SYDVKM. CDR3 region: CASSFLRGIQFF. For the CDR3, the DNA is TGTGCCAGCAGTTTCCTAAGGGGTATACAGTTCTTC.

This clone has more than one count but fewer than ten. V usage is TRBV5-1 and J usage is TRBJ1-2; no reliable D call. Germline-derived CDR1 and CDR2 are SGHRS and YFSETQ. The CDR3 is 13 amino acids. The germline V and J ends were trimmed by 0 bases and 0 bases, with 3 bases remaining between them. The CDR3 nucleotides read TGCGCCAGCAGCTTGGACACTAACTATGGCTACACCTTC. Its translation: CASSLDTNYGYTF. The full variable domain, rest sourced from reference TRBV5-1 and TRBJ1-2, is KAGVTQTPRYLIKTRGQQVTLSCSPISGHRSVSWYQQTPGQGLQFLFEYFSETQRNKGNFPGRFSGRQFSNSRSEMNVSTLELGDSALYLCASSLDTNYGYTFGSGTRLTVV.

In DNA, the CDR3 is TGTGCCAGCAGCGGACTCGGGACAGGGTTGGAGACCCAGTACTTC. Its translation: CASSGLGTGLETQYF. This sequence joins TRBV5-6 and TRBJ2-5, with 9 bases aligning to TRBD1. Germline CDR1 SGHDT, CDR2 YYEEEE. The CDR3 spans 15 residues. With V trimmed by 4 bases and J by 5 bases, 9 bases remained unmatched.

CDR3 residues: CASSPGDSENEQFF. In DNA, the CDR3 is TGTGCCAGCAGTCCCGGTGATAGCGAGAATGAGCAGTTCTTC. The chain uses TRBV27 and TRBJ2-1; D is possibly TRBD2 (5 bases). The CDR3 runs to 14 residues. CDR1 and CDR2 (germline): MNHEY, SMNVEV (reference sequence). V was pared by 5 bases and J by 7 bases, with 15 bases between.

The chain carries TRBV7-6 and TRBJ1-1, with 10 bases aligning to TRBD1. Germline V gene sequence: CDR1 SGHVS, CDR2 FNYEAQ. Trimming took 5 bases from V and 4 from J; bases not matched to a gene: 13. The CDR3 is made up of 17 amino acids. In DNA form, the CDR3 reads TGTGCCAGCAGCCGCCACCGACAGGGGGCCGGGAGCACTGAAGCTTTCTTT. Translating gives CASSRHRQGAGSTEAFF.

This chain uses TRBV2 with TRBJ1-1; D ambiguous. This CDR3 is built from 11 residues. From germline, CDR1 is SNHLY and CDR2 FYNNEI. Trimming took 10 bases from V and 0 from J, leaving 6 bases between them. The CDR3 DNA reads as TGTGCCACCCTTGTGAACACTGAAGCTTTCTTT. Protein sequence: CATLVNTEAFF.

The chain combines TRBV30 with TRBJ2-1, with 10 bases identical to TRBD1. Germline values: CDR1 GTSNPN, CDR2 SVGIG (reference sequence). The CDR3 is 15 residues long. With 4 bases clipped from V and 6 bases from J, the junction kept 9 bases outside the gene matches. Here the CDR3 reads CAWNGGQGSLNEQFF. CDR3 bases: TGTGCCTGGAATGGGGGACAGGGGTCCCTCAATGAGCAGTTCTTC. Full variable domain (missing parts from reference TRBV30 and TRBJ2-1): SQTIHQWPATLVQPVGSPLSLECTVEGTSNPNLYWYRQAAGRGLQLLFYSVGIGQISSEVPQNLSASRPQDRQFILSSKKLLLSDSGFYLCAWNGGQGSLNEQFFGPGTRLTVL.

The chain employs TRBV6-6 and TRBJ2-1, with D possibly TRBD2 on 5 matching bases. The germline V and J ends were trimmed by 4 bases and 4 bases, with 11 bases remaining between them. The germline CDR1 and CDR2 sequences are MNHNY and SVGAGI (reference sequence). The CDR3 covers 14 residues. Here the CDR3 DNA reads TGTGCCAGCAGTTGGGAGCAAAGTTACAATGAGCAGTTCTTC. Amino acids: CASSWEQSYNEQFF.

The V call is TRBV18, the J call TRBJ2-5; a possible D gene is TRBD1 (6 bases). The DNA end lines up better with TRBJ2-7; the J call may be wrong. CDR3 length equals 14 residues. Germline V CDR1 and CDR2: KGHSH, LQKENI. The CDR3 DNA reads as TGTGCCAGCTCACTTGAGGGACATGGTATCGAGCAGTACTTC. Translation: CASSLEGHGIEQYF.

In its sample, this clone was seen once. V usage is TRBV5-4 and J usage is TRBJ2-3; 7 nucleotides line up with TRBD1. V dropped 2 bases and J dropped 2; count of bases not matched to a gene: 5. The germline gives CDR1 SGHNT, CDR2 YYREEE (reference sequence). The CDR3 length is 15 residues. DNA for the CDR3: TGTGCCAGCAGCTTAGAGGGGGCCCTCACAGATACGCAGTATTTT. Its translation is CASSLEGALTDTQYF.

The chain has TRBV2 and TRBJ2-1; 13 nucleotides match TRBD2. The length of the CDR3 is 15 residues. Germline V gene data show CDR1 as SNHLY and CDR2 as FYNNEI. V lost 6 bases to trimming and J lost 7 bases; unmatched junction nucleotides: 6. The CDR3 protein is CASSPTSGGTNEQFF. The CDR3 DNA reads as TGTGCCAGCAGCCCGACTAGCGGGGGGACGAATGAGCAGTTCTTC.

The chain recombines TRBV29-1 with TRBJ2-2, with D possibly being TRBD2 (6 bases). This CDR3 is built from 12 residues. Looked up from germline, CDR1 is SQVTM and CDR2 is ANQGSEA. The ends were cut back, 7 bases at V and 5 bases at J, with 11 bases in the middle. The CDR3 region has the DNA TGCAGCGCTGGGGGGTGGACCGGGGAGCTGTTTTTT. This translates into CSAGGWTGELFF.

The sample holds one count of this clone. The chain employs TRBV4-3 and TRBJ2-1; weak D call: TRBD1 (5 bases). Germline CDR1 reads LGHNA; CDR2 reads YSLEER. V lost 1 base and J 4 bases, leaving 14 bases between the germline ends. The CDR3 loop spans 16 amino acids. CDR3 DNA: TGCGCCAGCAGCCAAGGGTCGCAGGGCAGATACAATGAGCAGTTCTTC. Its translation is CASSQGSQGRYNEQFF.

The chain is built from TRBV27 and TRBJ2-3; TRBD1 agrees at 9 bases. Trimming removed 5 bases from V and 4 bases from J; junction bases left unmatched: 4. Germline CDR1 is MNHEY and CDR2 is SMNVEV (reference sequence). This CDR3 is 14 amino acids long. The CDR3 nucleotides are TGTGCCAGCAGTCCTGGACAGGGGTCAGATACGCAGTATTTT. It yields the protein CASSPGQGSDTQYF.

The rearrangement links TRBV14 to TRBJ2-7; TRBD1 might be the D (6 bases). Germline V lookup: CDR1 SGHDN, CDR2 FVKESK. V lost 3 bases, J lost 2 bases, and 20 bases lay in between. The CDR3 consists of 17 residues. CDR3 in DNA: TGTGCCAGCAGCCACCTGGGGCTCACAGGGAGTCCCTACGAGCAGTACTTC. Translation gives CASSHLGLTGSPYEQYF.

The chain is built from TRBV2 and TRBJ1-1; 10 nucleotides match TRBD1. V lost 8 bases to trimming and J lost 4 bases; unmatched junction nucleotides: 7. This CDR3 contains 14 residues. Germline-derived CDR1 and CDR2 are SNHLY and FYNNEI. In DNA form, the CDR3 reads TGTGCCAGCGGCCGACAGGGGGCAGGCACTGAAGCTTTCTTT. This gives the protein CASGRQGAGTEAFF.

In its sample, this clone was seen once. The chain joins TRBV28 to TRBJ1-5; TRBD1 agrees at 7 bases. With V trimmed by 5 bases and J by 0 bases, 7 bases remained unmatched. Germline V gene sequence: CDR1 MDHEN, CDR2 SYDVKM. CDR3 length: 16 amino acids. CDR3 sequence reads: CASSPGTEYSNQPQHF. In DNA form, the CDR3 reads TGTGCCAGCAGTCCCGGGACAGAGTATAGCAATCAGCCCCAGCATTTT.

This clone was counted a few times. This chain joins TRBV28 and TRBJ1-2; 7 nucleotides match TRBD1. The trim removed 3 bases at V and 4 bases at J, leaving 5 bases unmatched. CDR1 and CDR2 from the germline V gene are MDHEN and SYDVKM. The CDR3 length is 14 residues. CDR3 nucleotides: TGTGCCAGCAGTTTTTCAACAGGGGTCTATGGCTACACCTTC. It is translated as CASSFSTGVYGYTF.

Only a few counts were recorded for this clone. The chain employs TRBV14 and TRBJ2-1; TRBD2 matches 10 bases. V trimming: 4 bases; J trimming: 9 bases; junction bases outside the gene matches: 9. The CDR3 length is 15 residues. Germline V gives CDR1 SGHDN, CDR2 FVKESK. CDR3 amino acids: CASSLLAGVPLEQFF. The CDR3 DNA sequence: TGTGCCAGCAGCCTCCTAGCGGGAGTACCCCTTGAGCAGTTCTTC.

The V gene is TRBV4-3, the J gene TRBJ2-1; 9 bases match TRBD2. The CDR3 consists of 20 residues. Germline CDR1 and CDR2: LGHNA and YSLEER. Trimming removed 0 bases from V and 0 bases from J; junction bases left unmatched: 12. DNA of the CDR3: TGCGCCAGCAGCCAAGAGGTCCTCAGCGGGGGGTCGAGCTCCTACAATGAGCAGTTCTTC. Its translation is CASSQEVLSGGSSSYNEQFF.